This record covers a single T cell receptor (beta chain). The CDR3 loop spans 13 amino acids. Trimming shortened V by 5 bases and J by 4 bases, and 10 bases separated the two germline ends. CDR1 KGHDR and CDR2 SFDVKD come from the germline V gene. This sample was included in a study of blood T cell repertoires in COVID-19. Study summary: Some COVID-19 samples were acute and others convalescent; all came from the United States, Italy and Spain. PBMCs, B-cell-depleted T cells, or T cells provided the cDNA or gDNA that made up the material.

Original handling: Amplification from reference gene primers served as the basis for estimated nucleated cell counts. This table comes from immunoSEQ multiplex PCR, and its TCRdb copy is limited to in-frame clones, with some not included. The DNA was the basis for D and trimming; V, J and clone size are from that table. The sample contains about 160,000 clones, 85% to 95% of which appear only once. Specimen: peripheral blood. J is TRBJ2-5 and V is TRBV24-1, with a weak D call TRBD2 (5 bases). This clonotype originated in a woman aged 45-59 years with acute or convalescent COVID-19. CDR3 nucleotide sequence: TGTGCCACCAGTGGCGGGTCATCAGAGACCCAGTACTTC. Encoded protein: CATSGGSSETQYF.